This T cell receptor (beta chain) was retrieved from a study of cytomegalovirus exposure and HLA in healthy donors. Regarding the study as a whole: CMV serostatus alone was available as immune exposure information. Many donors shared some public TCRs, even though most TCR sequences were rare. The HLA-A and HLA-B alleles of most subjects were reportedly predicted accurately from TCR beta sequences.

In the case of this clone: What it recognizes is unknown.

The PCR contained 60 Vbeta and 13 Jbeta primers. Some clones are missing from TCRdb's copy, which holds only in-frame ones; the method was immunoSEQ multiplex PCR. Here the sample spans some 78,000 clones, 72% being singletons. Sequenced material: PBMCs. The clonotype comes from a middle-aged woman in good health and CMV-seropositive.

CDR3 sequence: CASSQGPQGYTGELFF. DNA for the CDR3: TGCGCCAGCAGCCAAGGGCCTCAGGGGTACACCGGGGAGCTGTTTTTT. The chain links TRBV4-1 to TRBJ2-2, with a tentative D call TRBD1 (6 bases). The germline gives CDR1 MGHRA, CDR2 YSYEKL. V lost 1 base and J 3 bases, leaving 12 bases between the germline ends. This CDR3 has 16 amino acids.